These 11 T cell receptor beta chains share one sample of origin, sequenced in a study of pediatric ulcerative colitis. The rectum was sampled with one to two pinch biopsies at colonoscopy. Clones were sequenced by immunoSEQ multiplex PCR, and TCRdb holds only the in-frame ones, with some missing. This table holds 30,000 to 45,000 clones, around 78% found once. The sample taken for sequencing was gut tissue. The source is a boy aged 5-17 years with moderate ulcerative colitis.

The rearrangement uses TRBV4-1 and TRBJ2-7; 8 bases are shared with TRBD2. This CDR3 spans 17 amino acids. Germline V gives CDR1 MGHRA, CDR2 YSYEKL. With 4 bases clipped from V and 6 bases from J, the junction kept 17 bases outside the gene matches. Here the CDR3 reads CASSPLGVAGFSREQYF. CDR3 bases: TGCGCCAGCAGCCCCCTCGGGGTAGCGGGGTTCTCCCGCGAGCAGTACTTC.

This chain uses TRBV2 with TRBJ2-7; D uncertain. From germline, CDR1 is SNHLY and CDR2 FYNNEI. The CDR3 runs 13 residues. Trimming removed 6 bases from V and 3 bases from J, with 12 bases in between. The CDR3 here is CASRDLAHYEQYF. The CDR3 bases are TGTGCCAGCAGGGATTTGGCCCACTACGAGCAGTACTTC.

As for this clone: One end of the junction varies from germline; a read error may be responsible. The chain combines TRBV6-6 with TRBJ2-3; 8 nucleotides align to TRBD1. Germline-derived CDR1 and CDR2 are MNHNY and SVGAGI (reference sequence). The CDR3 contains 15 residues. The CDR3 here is CASSSETGENSYGNF. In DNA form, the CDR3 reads TGTGCCAGCAGTTCCGAGACAGGGGAGAATTCGTATGGGAATTTT.

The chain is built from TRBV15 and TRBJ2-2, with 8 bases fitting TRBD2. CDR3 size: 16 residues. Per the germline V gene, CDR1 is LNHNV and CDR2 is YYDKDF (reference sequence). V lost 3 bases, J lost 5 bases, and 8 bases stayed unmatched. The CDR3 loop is CATSSHWIAGTGELFF. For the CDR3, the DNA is TGTGCCACCAGCAGCCACTGGATAGCGGGAACCGGGGAGCTGTTTTTT. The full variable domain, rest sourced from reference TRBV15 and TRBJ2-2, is DAMVIQNPRYQVTQFGKPVTLSCSQTLNHNVMYWYQQKSSQAPKLLFHYYDKDFNNEADTPDNFQSRRPNTSFCFLDIRSPGLGDTAMYLCATSSHWIAGTGELFFGEGSRLTVL.

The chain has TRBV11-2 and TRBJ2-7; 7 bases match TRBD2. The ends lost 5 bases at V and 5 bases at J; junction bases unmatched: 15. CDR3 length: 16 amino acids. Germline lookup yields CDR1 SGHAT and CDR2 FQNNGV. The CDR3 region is CASSPPMGLRFHEQYF. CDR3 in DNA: TGTGCCAGCAGCCCACCAATGGGACTACGTTTCCACGAGCAGTACTTC.

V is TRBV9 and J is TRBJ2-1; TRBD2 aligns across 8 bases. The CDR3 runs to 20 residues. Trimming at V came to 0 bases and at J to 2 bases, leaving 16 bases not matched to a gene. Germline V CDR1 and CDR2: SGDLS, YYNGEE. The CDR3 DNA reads TGTGCCAGCAGCGTAGACTCCGGGGTATTCAGGCGGGGGGCCTACAATGAGCAGTTCTTC. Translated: CASSVDSGVFRRGAYNEQFF.

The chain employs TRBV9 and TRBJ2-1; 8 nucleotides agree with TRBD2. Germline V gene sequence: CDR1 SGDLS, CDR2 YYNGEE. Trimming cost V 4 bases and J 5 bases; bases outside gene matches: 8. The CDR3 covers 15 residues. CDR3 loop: CASSPRGSGDNEQFF. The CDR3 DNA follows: TGTGCCAGCAGCCCCCGGGGTAGCGGGGACAATGAGCAGTTCTTC.

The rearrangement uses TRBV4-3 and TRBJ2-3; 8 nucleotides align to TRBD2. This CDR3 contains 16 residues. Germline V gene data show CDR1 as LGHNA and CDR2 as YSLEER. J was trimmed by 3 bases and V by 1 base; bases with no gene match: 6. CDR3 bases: TGCGCCAGCAGCCAAGTGAAACGGGGGGGAACAGATACGCAGTATTTT. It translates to CASSQVKRGGTDTQYF.

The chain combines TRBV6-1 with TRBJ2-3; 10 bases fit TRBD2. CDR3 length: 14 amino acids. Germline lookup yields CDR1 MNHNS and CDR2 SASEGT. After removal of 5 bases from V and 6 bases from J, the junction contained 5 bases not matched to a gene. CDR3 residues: CASSLSGGVDTQYF. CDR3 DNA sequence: TGTGCCAGCAGTTTAAGCGGGGGGGTGGATACGCAGTATTTT.

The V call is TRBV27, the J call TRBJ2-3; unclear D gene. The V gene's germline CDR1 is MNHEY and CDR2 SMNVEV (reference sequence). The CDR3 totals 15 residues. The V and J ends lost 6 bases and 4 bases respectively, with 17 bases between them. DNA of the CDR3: TGTGCCAGCAGAACCCCCGCGACGATACCAGATACGCAGTATTTT. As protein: CASRTPATIPDTQYF.

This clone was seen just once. CDR3 sequence (DNA): TGCGCCAGCGGCACAGGGAGCTCCTACAATGAGCAGTTCTTC. It codes for CASGTGSSYNEQFF. V gene TRBV5-1 combines with J gene TRBJ2-1, with D perhaps matching TRBD1 (6 bases). The germline V gene has CDR1 SGHRS and CDR2 YFSETQ. CDR3 length: 14 amino acids. V dropped 7 bases and J dropped 0 bases, with 11 bases sitting between them.